This TCR beta chain was recorded in a study of siplizumab effects on memory and regulatory T cells. The assay was immunoSEQ multiplex PCR, and TCRdb's table has in-frame clones only and misses some. The table has some 100,000 clones, approximately 90% seen once; the top ten hold approximately 0.75%. CDR3 size: 13 residues. Germline V gives CDR1 MNHEY, CDR2 SVGAGI. V was pared by 6 bases and J by 10 bases, with 9 bases of the junction left unmatched. The study's findings and limits: Mappable CD4+ clones that were alloreactive averaged roughly 66% Treg-derived with siplizumab versus approximately 25% in controls. Left unconfirmed was the suppressive function of proliferating Tregs from siplizumab cultures. The alloresponse seemed to draw substantially on naive T cells, which appeared more diverse than memory cells.

With regard to this clone: Antigen specificity is unknown.

The chain couples TRBV6-5 to TRBJ1-1; the match to TRBD1 covers 9 bases. Specimen: Tregs sorted from blood. The sequence derives from a human donor in good health. The CDR3 is CASRSGTGPVAFF. CDR3 nucleotides: TGTGCCAGCAGGTCCGGGACAGGGCCTGTAGCTTTCTTT.